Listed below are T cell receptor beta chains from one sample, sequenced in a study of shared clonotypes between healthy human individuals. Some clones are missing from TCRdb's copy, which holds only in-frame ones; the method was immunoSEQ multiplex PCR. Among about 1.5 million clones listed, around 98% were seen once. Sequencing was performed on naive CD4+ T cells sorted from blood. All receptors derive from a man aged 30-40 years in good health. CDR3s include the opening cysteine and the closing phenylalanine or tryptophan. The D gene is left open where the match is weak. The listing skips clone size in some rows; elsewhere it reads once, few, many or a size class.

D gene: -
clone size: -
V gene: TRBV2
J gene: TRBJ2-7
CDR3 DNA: TGTGCCAGCACGACTAGGGGTCTTTACGAGCAGTACTTC
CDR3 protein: CASTTRGLYEQYF

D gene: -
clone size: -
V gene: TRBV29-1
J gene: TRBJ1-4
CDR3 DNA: TGCAGCGCGACGGGGGCCTCCGGGCCGAATGAAAAACTGTTTTTT
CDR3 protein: CSATGASGPNEKLFF

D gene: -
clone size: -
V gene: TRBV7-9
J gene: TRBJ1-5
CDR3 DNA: TGTGCCAGCAGCTTAGGGGGCGGCCAGCCCCAGCATTTT
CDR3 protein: CASSLGGGQPQHF

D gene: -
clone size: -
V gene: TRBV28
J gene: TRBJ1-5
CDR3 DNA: TGTGCCAGCAGTTTGAGTAGTACTAAAGCCCTTTTT
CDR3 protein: CASSLSSTKALF

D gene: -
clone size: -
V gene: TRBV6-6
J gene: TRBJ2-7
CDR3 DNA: TGTGCCAGCAGTTACGGCTTCACCTCCTACGAGCAGTACTTC
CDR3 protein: CASSYGFTSYEQYF

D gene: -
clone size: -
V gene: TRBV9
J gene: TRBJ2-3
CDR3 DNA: TGTGCCAGCAGCGTAGGCCAGGTTTTCACAGATACGCAGTATTTT
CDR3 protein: CASSVGQVFTDTQYF

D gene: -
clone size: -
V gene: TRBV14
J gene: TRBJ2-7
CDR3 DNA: TGTGCCAGCAGCCGGGTAGTTGCTTCGTACGAGCAGTACTTC
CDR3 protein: CASSRVVASYEQYF

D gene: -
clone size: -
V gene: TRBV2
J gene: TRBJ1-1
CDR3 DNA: TGTGCCAGCTCCTACTCCCACCCCGGGGGGAAGGGCTACGCTGAAGCTTTCTTT
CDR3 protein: CASSYSHPGGKGYAEAFF

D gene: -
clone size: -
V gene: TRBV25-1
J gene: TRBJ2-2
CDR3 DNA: TGTGCCAGCAGTGTGACGAACACCGGGGAGCTGTTTTTT
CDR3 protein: CASSVTNTGELFF

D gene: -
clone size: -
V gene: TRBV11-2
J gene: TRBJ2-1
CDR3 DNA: TGTGCCAGCAGCTTATGGGGAGCGGTCTTCAGCGATGAGCAGTTCTTC
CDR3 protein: CASSLWGAVFSDEQFF

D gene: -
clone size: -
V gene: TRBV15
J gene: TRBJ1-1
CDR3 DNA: TGTGCCACCAGCAGGACCCCTCCCAGGCTCAACACTGAAGCTTTCTTT
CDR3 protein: CATSRTPPRLNTEAFF

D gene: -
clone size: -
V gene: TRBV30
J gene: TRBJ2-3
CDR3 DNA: TGTGCCTGGAGTGTACACGGAGCTCTGACACGCACAGATACGCAGTATTTT
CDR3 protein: CAWSVHGALTRTDTQYF

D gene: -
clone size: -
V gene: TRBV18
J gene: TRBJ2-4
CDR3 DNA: TGTGCCAGCTCACCAGGCCTCGGGGACATTCAGTACTTC
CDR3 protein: CASSPGLGDIQYF

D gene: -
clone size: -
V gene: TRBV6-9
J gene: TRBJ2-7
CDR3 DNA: TGTGCCAGCAGTTTAAGGACAGCGAACTACGAGCAGTACTTC
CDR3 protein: CASSLRTANYEQYF

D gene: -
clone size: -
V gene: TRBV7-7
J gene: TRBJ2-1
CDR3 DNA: TGTGCCAGCAGCTTAGCTCTCGGTGGGAATGAGCAGTTCTTC
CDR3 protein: CASSLALGGNEQFF

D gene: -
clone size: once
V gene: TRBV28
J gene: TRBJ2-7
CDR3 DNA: TGTGCCACCCTCCGGGGAAGCGTCGCGTCCTACGAGCAGTACTTC
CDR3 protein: CATLRGSVASYEQYF